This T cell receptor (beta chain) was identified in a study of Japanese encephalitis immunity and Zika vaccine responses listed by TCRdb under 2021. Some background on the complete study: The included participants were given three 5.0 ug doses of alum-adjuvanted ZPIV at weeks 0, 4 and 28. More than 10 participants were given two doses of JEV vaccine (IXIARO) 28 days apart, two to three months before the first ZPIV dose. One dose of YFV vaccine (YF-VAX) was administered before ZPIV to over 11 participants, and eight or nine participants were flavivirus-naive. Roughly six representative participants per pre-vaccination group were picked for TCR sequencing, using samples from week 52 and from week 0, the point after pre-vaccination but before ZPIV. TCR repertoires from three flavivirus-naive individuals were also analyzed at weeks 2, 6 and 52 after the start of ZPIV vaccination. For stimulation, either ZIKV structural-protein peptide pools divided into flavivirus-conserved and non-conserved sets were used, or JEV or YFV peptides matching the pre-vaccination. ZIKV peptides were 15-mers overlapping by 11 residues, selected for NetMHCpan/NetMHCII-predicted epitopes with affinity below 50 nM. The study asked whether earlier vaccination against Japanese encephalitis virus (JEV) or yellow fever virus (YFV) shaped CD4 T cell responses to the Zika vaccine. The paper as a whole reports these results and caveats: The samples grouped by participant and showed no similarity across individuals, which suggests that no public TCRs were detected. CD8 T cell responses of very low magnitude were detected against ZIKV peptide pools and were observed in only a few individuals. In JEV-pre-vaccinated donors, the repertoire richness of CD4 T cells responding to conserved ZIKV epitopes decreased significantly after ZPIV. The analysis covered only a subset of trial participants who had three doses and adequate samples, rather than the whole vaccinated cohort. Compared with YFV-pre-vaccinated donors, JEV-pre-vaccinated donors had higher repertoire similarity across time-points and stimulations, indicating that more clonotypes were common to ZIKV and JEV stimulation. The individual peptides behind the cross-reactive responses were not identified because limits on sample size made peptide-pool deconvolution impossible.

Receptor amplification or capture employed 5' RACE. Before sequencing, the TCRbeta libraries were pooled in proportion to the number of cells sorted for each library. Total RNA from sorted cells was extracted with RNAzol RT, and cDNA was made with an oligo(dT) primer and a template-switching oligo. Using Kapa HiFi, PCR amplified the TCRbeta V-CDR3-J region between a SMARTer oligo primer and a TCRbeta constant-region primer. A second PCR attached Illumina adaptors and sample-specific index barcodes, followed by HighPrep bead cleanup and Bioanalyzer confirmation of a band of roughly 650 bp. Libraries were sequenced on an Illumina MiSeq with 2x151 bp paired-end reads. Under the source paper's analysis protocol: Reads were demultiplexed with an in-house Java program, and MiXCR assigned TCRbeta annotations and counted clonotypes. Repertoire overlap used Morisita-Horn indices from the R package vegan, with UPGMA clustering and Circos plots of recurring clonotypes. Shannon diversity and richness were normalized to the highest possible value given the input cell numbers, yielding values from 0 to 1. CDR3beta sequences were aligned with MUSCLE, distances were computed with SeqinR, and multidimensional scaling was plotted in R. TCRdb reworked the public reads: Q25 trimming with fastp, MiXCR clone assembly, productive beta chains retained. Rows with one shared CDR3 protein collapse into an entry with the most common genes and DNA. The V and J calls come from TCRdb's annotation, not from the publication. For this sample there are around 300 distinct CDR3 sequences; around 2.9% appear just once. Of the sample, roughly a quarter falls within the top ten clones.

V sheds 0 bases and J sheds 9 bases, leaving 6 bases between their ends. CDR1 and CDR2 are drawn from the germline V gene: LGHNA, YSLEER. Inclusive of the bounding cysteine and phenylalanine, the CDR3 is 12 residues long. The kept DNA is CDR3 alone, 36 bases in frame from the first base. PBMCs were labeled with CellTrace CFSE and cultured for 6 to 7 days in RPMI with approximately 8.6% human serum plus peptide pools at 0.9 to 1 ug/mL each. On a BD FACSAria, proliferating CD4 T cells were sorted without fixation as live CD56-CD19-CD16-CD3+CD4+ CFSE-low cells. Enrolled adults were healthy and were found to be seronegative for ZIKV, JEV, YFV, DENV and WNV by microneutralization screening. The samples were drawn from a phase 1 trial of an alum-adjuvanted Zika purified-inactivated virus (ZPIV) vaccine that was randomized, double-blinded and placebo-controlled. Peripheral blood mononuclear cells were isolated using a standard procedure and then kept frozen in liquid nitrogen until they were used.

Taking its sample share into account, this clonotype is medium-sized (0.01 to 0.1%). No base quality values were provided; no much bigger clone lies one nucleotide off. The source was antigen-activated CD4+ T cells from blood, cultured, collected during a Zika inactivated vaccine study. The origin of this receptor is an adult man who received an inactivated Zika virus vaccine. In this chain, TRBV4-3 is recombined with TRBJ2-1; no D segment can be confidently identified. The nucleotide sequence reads TGCGCCAGCAGCCAAGAGGGAAGTGAGCAGTTCTTC. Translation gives CASSQEGSEQFF.